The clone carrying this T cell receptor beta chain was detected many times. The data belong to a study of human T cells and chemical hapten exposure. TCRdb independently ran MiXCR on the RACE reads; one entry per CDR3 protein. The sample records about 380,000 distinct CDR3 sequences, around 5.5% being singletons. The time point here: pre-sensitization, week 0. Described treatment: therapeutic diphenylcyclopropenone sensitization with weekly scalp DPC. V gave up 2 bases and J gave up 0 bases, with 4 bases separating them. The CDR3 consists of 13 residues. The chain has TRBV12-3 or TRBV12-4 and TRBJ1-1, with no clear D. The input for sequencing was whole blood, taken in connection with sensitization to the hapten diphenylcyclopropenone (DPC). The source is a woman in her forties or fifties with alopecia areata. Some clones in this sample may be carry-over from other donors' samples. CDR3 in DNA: TGTGCCAGCAGTTTAAAGGTGAACACTGAAGCTTTCTTT. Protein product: CASSLKVNTEAFF.